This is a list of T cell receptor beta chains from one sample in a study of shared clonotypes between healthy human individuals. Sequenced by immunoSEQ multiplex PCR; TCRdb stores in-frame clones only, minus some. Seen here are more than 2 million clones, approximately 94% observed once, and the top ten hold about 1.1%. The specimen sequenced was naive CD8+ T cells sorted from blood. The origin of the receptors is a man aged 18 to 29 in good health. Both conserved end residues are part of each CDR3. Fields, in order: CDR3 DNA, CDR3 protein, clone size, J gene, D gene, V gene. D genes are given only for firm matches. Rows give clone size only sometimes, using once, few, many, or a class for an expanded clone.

CDR3nt: TGTGCCATCAGTGAGTCGGCTAGCGGGAGGGTTGAGCAGTTCTTC
CDR3aa: CAISESASGRVEQFF
abundance: .
j_gene: TRBJ2-1
d_gene: TRBD2
v_gene: TRBV10-3

CDR3nt: TGCGCCAGCAGCCCATGGGTAGGACAGGGCACAGATACGCAGTATTTT
CDR3aa: CASSPWVGQGTDTQYF
abundance: .
j_gene: TRBJ2-3
d_gene: TRBD1
v_gene: TRBV5-1

CDR3nt: TGTGCCAGCAGTTCCGGACGGTCGAACACTGAAGCTTTCTTT
CDR3aa: CASSSGRSNTEAFF
abundance: once
j_gene: TRBJ1-1
d_gene: .
v_gene: TRBV28

CDR3nt: TGTGCCAGCAGCCCAGGGTATTCCTTGTACAATGAGCAGTTCTTC
CDR3aa: CASSPGYSLYNEQFF
abundance: .
j_gene: TRBJ2-1
d_gene: .
v_gene: TRBV7-8

CDR3nt: TGTGCCAGCAGTCCGGGGGTGGGAGGTAACACCTACAATGAGCAGTTCTTC
CDR3aa: CASSPGVGGNTYNEQFF
abundance: .
j_gene: TRBJ2-1
d_gene: .
v_gene: TRBV7-8

CDR3nt: TGTGCCAGCAGCCTCTTAGGGACCCGAGAGACCCAGTACTTC
CDR3aa: CASSLLGTRETQYF
abundance: .
j_gene: TRBJ2-5
d_gene: .
v_gene: TRBV7-6

CDR3nt: TGTGCCAGCAGCTTCCTACAGGGGGACCTGGACAATGAGCAGTTCTTC
CDR3aa: CASSFLQGDLDNEQFF
abundance: .
j_gene: TRBJ2-1
d_gene: TRBD1
v_gene: TRBV7-8

CDR3nt: TGTGCCAGCAGCTTCTGGGGGGCTGAGCAGTACTTC
CDR3aa: CASSFWGAEQYF
abundance: .
j_gene: TRBJ2-7
d_gene: .
v_gene: TRBV5-6

CDR3nt: TGTGCCACCAGCAAAGGCTCCCGGGACGAATTCGAGCAGTACTTC
CDR3aa: CATSKGSRDEFEQYF
abundance: .
j_gene: TRBJ2-7
d_gene: .
v_gene: TRBV15

CDR3nt: TGTGCCAGTAGTATAAGGGGGATCTACAATGAGCAGTTCTTC
CDR3aa: CASSIRGIYNEQFF
abundance: .
j_gene: TRBJ2-1
d_gene: .
v_gene: TRBV19

CDR3nt: TGTGCCAGCAGCCCGGGACAGGGAGTTGTCGACGAGCAGTACTTC
CDR3aa: CASSPGQGVVDEQYF
abundance: .
j_gene: TRBJ2-7
d_gene: TRBD1
v_gene: TRBV5-4

CDR3nt: TGTGCCAGCAGCGAGTTAGCGGGGGGGCGCGAGACCCAGTACTTC
CDR3aa: CASSELAGGRETQYF
abundance: .
j_gene: TRBJ2-5
d_gene: TRBD2
v_gene: TRBV9

CDR3nt: TGTGCCAGCAGCCCCCCGGGACAGGGAGTGTACGAGCAGTACTTC
CDR3aa: CASSPPGQGVYEQYF
abundance: once
j_gene: TRBJ2-7
d_gene: TRBD1
v_gene: TRBV7-9

CDR3nt: TGCGCCAGCAGCGTTTGGACGTCCAGCTCCTACGAGCAGTACTTC
CDR3aa: CASSVWTSSSYEQYF
abundance: once
j_gene: TRBJ2-7
d_gene: .
v_gene: TRBV4-3

CDR3nt: TGTGCCAGCAGCGTAGCTATAACCGACTCTGGGGCCAACGTCCTGACTTTC
CDR3aa: CASSVAITDSGANVLTF
abundance: .
j_gene: TRBJ2-6
d_gene: .
v_gene: TRBV9

CDR3nt: TGTGCCAGCAGCTTGGCCGACACCGGGGAGCTGTTTTTT
CDR3aa: CASSLADTGELFF
abundance: .
j_gene: TRBJ2-2
d_gene: .
v_gene: TRBV5-4

CDR3nt: TGTGCCAGCAGTTATGGACTAGCGGGAGCGAAAGAGACCCAGTACTTC
CDR3aa: CASSYGLAGAKETQYF
abundance: .
j_gene: TRBJ2-5
d_gene: TRBD2
v_gene: TRBV6-5

CDR3nt: TGTGCCAGCAGCCTGGGACTAGCGGGTTACAATGAGCAGTTCTTC
CDR3aa: CASSLGLAGYNEQFF
abundance: .
j_gene: TRBJ2-1
d_gene: TRBD2
v_gene: TRBV11-3

CDR3nt: TGTGCCAGCAGCGTAGAGGGGACAGAAGTCTACGAGCAGTACTTC
CDR3aa: CASSVEGTEVYEQYF
abundance: .
j_gene: TRBJ2-7
d_gene: TRBD1
v_gene: TRBV9

CDR3nt: TGTGCCAGCTCACCAACGGACACATACAACGCTTTCTTT
CDR3aa: CASSPTDTYNAFF
abundance: .
j_gene: TRBJ1-1
d_gene: .
v_gene: TRBV18

CDR3nt: TGTGCCAGCAGTTTTCTAGCAGGGGGCAACGAGCAGTACTTC
CDR3aa: CASSFLAGGNEQYF
abundance: .
j_gene: TRBJ2-7
d_gene: TRBD1
v_gene: TRBV27

CDR3nt: TGTGCCACCAGCAACCTCCGGGACGGGATTTCTTACGAGCAGTACTTC
CDR3aa: CATSNLRDGISYEQYF
abundance: .
j_gene: TRBJ2-7
d_gene: .
v_gene: TRBV15

CDR3nt: TGCAGCGTTCGGGGACAGGGAAGGTCAGAGGAAAAACTGTTTTTT
CDR3aa: CSVRGQGRSEEKLFF
abundance: .
j_gene: TRBJ1-4
d_gene: TRBD1
v_gene: TRBV29-1

CDR3nt: TGTGCCTGGAGTGTAGCACAGGGGATCTACGAGCAGTACTTC
CDR3aa: CAWSVAQGIYEQYF
abundance: .
j_gene: TRBJ2-7
d_gene: TRBD1
v_gene: TRBV30

CDR3nt: TGTGCCTGGAGTCCGACGGATAGCAATCAGCCCCAGCATTTT
CDR3aa: CAWSPTDSNQPQHF
abundance: .
j_gene: TRBJ1-5
d_gene: .
v_gene: TRBV30

CDR3nt: TGTGCCAGCAGTGAAGAGGTAGCGGGAGAATTAGATACGCAGTATTTT
CDR3aa: CASSEEVAGELDTQYF
abundance: .
j_gene: TRBJ2-3
d_gene: TRBD2
v_gene: TRBV2

CDR3nt: TGTGCCAGCAGCTTGGCCCTCTTTTCGACAGATACGCAGTATTTT
CDR3aa: CASSLALFSTDTQYF
abundance: .
j_gene: TRBJ2-3
d_gene: .
v_gene: TRBV5-6